This T cell receptor (beta chain) was observed in a study of siplizumab effects on memory and regulatory T cells (dated by TCRdb to 2018 to 2020). With respect to the entire study: The study examined how the anti-CD2 antibody siplizumab affects alloreactive T-cell subsets in allogeneic mixed lymphocyte reactions built from human PBMCs.

The library was obtained by the immunoSEQ multiplex PCR assay. Some 1.1 x 10^5 TCR templates per sample were assayed by the deep sequencing platform. Genomic DNA extracted from sorted T cells was used for TCRbeta CDR3 sequencing. In the source study's methods: The R programming language was used for clonal analysis of TCRbeta CDR3 data. Unstimulated samples were compared with post-reaction CFSE-low samples to define alloreactive CD4+ and CD8+ clones. Regulatory or non-regulatory origin of alloreactive CD4+ clones was assigned by matching sequences to the sorted unstimulated Treg and non-Treg repertoires. TCRdb's version of the immuneACCESS table is confined to in-frame rearrangements and falls short of the full clone set. An unresolved V gene accounts for under half of the shortfall where checked; the remainder is of unknown origin. The V and J calls and the clone size are those of that table, but D and trimming were determined from the DNA. The sample profile shows roughly 69,000 clones; approximately 82% of them were found once. About 3.5% of the sample is held by the ten biggest clonotypes.

Additional sequencing covered unstimulated subsets from a few donor pairs, namely CD8+ effector memory, CD4+ naive, CD8+ TEMRA, CD4+ memory and CD8+ naive. TCRbeta CDR3 sequencing was performed on sorted unstimulated T cells and on proliferating T cells recovered from mixed lymphocyte reactions. Fresh whole blood from approximately ten HLA-typed healthy donors was used to isolate PBMCs. Results and caveats for the whole study, not just this receptor: No functional confirmation was obtained for the suppressive function of proliferating Tregs from siplizumab cultures. Unstimulated naive T cells appeared more diverse than memory T cells, and naive cells seemed to contribute substantially to the alloresponse. Of the alloreactive CD4+ clones that could be mapped, the Treg-derived share averaged roughly 69% with siplizumab compared with about 25% in control reactions. About 80-96% of proliferating CD4+ or CD8+ clones could not be given a naive or memory phenotype. Because sequences below about 10^-5 frequency were poorly captured, only a minor fraction of alloreactive clones could be mapped to unstimulated subsets. The cumulative frequency of alloreactive sequences that could be traced back to unstimulated CD4+ memory T cells was significantly reduced by siplizumab.

Details on this clone: Which antigen it targets is not known. Qualities for individual bases were not recorded, and no much larger clone is one base off.

The sequence was obtained from a human donor in good health. Sequencing was performed on memory CD4+ T cells sorted from blood. The cell subset or site label here, explained by the study, means: unstimulated CD4+ memory T cells.

The CDR3 corresponds to CAISSDSFFTGELFF. At the DNA level, the sequence is TGTGCCATCAGTTCGGACAGCTTCTTCACCGGGGAGCTGTTTTTT. The chain is assembled from TRBV10-3 and TRBJ2-2; TRBD1 is a weak D gene call, 6 bases matching. The V and J ends are trimmed by 5 bases and 4 bases, leaving 14 bases between them. The germline V gene provides CDR1 ENHRY and CDR2 SYGVKD. The CDR3 runs 15 residues from the cysteine to the phenylalanine. The only DNA kept is the CDR3, 45 bases in frame from the first base.